Included here is one TCR beta chain sequence, with context. Antigen specificity is unknown. Measured with immunoSEQ multiplex PCR; TCRdb has only the in-frame clones, and not every one. In the table there are approximately 100,000 clones, more than 70% of which are singletons. This sample is drawn from a study of identifying expanded T cells in peripheral blood. Study-level points and caveats: Clone count variance between roughly 2-week samples rose with total template count. Over about two and four weeks, about 17 and 20 clones changed, versus approximately 1.1 between replicates.

V lost 8 bases and J 6 bases, leaving 13 bases between the germline ends. Germline V lookup: CDR1 SNHLY, CDR2 FYNNEI. This CDR3 spans 12 amino acids. This receptor was identified in a person aged 18-70 years in good health. Sequencing was carried out using blood. The V and J genes are TRBV2 and TRBJ2-5; the D is unclear. The CDR3 nucleotides are TGTGCCAGCGTGGAAGGGCTTAAGACCCAGTACTTC. This gives the protein CASVEGLKTQYF. Looking up the rest from reference TRBV2 and TRBJ2-5 gives the full variable domain: EPEVTQTPSHQVTQMGQEVILRCVPISNHLYFYWYRQILGQKVEFLVSFYNNEISEKSEIFDDQFSVERPDGSNFTLKIRSTKLEDSAMYFCASVEGLKTQYFGPGTRLLVL.